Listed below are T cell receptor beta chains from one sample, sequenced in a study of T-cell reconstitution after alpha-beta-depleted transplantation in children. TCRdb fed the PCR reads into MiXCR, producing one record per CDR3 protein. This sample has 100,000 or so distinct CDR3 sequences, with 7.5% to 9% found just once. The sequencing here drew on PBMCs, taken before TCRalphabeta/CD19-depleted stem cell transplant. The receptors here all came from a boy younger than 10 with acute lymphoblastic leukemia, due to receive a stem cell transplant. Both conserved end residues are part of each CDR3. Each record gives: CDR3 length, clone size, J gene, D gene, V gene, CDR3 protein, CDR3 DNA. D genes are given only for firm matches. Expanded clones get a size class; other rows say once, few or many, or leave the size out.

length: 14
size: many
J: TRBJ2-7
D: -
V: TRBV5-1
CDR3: CASSLGLEPYEQYF
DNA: TGCGCCAGCAGCTTGGGACTGGAACCCTACGAGCAGTACTTC

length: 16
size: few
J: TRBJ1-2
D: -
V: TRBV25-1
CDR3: CASSESLAGANYGYTF
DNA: TGTGCCAGCAGTGAATCCTTGGCAGGGGCTAACTATGGCTACACCTTC

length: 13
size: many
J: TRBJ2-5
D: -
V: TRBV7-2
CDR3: CASSFDWGETQYF
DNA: TGTGCCAGCAGCTTTGACTGGGGTGAGACCCAGTACTTC

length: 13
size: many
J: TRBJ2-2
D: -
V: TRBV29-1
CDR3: CSVSGFATGELFF
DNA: TGCAGCGTTTCCGGGTTCGCCACCGGGGAGCTGTTTTTT

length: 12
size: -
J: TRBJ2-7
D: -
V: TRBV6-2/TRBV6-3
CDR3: CASSAAIYEQYF
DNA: TGTGCCAGCAGTGCGGCCATCTACGAGCAGTACTTC

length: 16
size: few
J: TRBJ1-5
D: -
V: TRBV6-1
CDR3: CASTIPGGGSNQPQHF
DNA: TGTGCCAGCACGATCCCAGGAGGAGGCAGCAATCAGCCCCAGCATTTT

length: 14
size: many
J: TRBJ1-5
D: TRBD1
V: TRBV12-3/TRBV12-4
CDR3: CASRSTGIDQPQHF
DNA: TGTGCCAGCAGGTCGACAGGGATCGATCAGCCCCAGCATTTT

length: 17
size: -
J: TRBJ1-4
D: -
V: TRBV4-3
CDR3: CASSQDDTGLTNEKLFF
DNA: TGCGCCAGCAGCCAAGATGATACGGGACTCACTAATGAAAAACTGTTTTTT

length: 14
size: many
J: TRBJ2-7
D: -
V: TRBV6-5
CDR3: CASPIDPGDNEQYF
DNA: TGTGCCAGCCCCATAGATCCAGGGGACAACGAGCAGTACTTC

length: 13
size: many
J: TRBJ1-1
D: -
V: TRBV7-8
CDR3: CASSLAGNTEAFF
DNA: TGTGCCAGCAGCTTAGCAGGGAACACTGAAGCTTTCTTT

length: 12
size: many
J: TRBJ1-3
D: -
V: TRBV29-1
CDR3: CSVENSGNTIYF
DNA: TGCAGCGTTGAGAACTCTGGAAACACCATATATTTT

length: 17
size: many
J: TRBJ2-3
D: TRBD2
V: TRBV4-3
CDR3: CASSQGSGGAMTDTQYF
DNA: TGCGCCAGCAGCCAGGGGAGCGGGGGGGCCATGACAGATACGCAGTATTTT

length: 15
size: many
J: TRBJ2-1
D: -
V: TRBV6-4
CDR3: CASSETGGSYNEQFF
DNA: TGTGCCAGCAGTGAAACCGGGGGCTCCTACAATGAGCAGTTCTTC

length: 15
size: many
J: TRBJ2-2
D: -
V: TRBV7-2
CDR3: CASSPYRPDTGELFF
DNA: TGTGCCAGCAGCCCCTACCGTCCTGACACCGGGGAGCTGTTTTTT